Sequencing of this TCR beta chain was carried out in a study of blood T cell repertoires in COVID-19. The overall study: Material from acute and convalescent COVID-19 was sourced from the United States, Italy and Spain. From T cells, B-cell-depleted T cells, or PBMCs came the material, which was cDNA or gDNA.

The repertoire was sequenced with immunoSEQ multiplex PCR; TCRdb's copy has only in-frame clones and lacks some. Of 55,000 to 65,000 clones in the sample, about 87% are singletons; the top ten hold roughly 6.7%. Trimming took 5 bases from V and 2 from J, leaving 9 bases between them. The CDR3 has 14 residues. Germline assignment: CDR1 SGHTA and CDR2 FQGNSA. The sequencing sample was made of peripheral blood. The TCR sequence derives from a man between 60 and 70 years old with active or convalescent COVID-19. The V and J genes are TRBV7-2 and TRBJ2-2; D remains unclear. DNA of the CDR3: TGTGCCAGCAGCCAAAACTTTAACACCGGGGAGCTGTTTTTT. Translated, it gives CASSQNFNTGELFF.